This entry concerns a single T cell receptor (beta chain). No antigen is known for it. No qualities accompany the bases; no much larger clone lies one base away. The data were taken from a study of blood T cell repertoires in COVID-19 (dated by TCRdb to between 2020 and 2021). Notes on the research overall: Samples from collaborators originated in the United States, Italy and Spain and spanned both the acute and convalescent phases of COVID-19. Where HLA class I and class II types were available, the types were taken from metadata supplied by the sample provider, not from assay-based typing. Subjects who had been exposed to COVID-19, were actively infected with it, or had recovered from it provided the deeply sampled blood TCRbeta repertoires that made up the dataset. The samples were drawn from two sources: the first 160 participants of the ongoing ImmuneRACE study, and over 950 subjects contributed by 6 global collaborators. Nearly every sample came with metadata listing a de-identified subject ID, COVID-19 status, age in years and sex. The material from the prospective study consisted of cDNA or gDNA derived from T cells, B-cell-depleted T cells, or PBMCs. The repertoires were released in a freely available public database intended as a resource for research on the immune response to SARS-CoV-2. General study outcomes and caveats: The amount of clinical and demographic metadata varied by source and participant and was provided uncurated.

Collaborating institutions collected whole blood in K2EDTA tubes following their own protocols. Collaborator samples were shipped for TCRbeta analysis as frozen whole blood, isolated PBMCs, or DNA extracted from either sample type. Trimming removed 0 bases from V and 1 base from J, leaving 16 bases between the germline ends. The CDR3 spans 19 residues, from the cysteine through the phenylalanine. Only the CDR3 part of the read is kept: 57 bases, read in frame from the first base. The immunoSEQ Assay, a bias-controlled multiplex PCR, was used to amplify TCRbeta CDR3 regions from genomic DNA. In the authors' own workflow: Within the assay, amplification of reference gene primers was used to estimate how many nucleated cells each sample contained. To quantify the absolute abundance of each unique TCRbeta CDR3 rearrangement, sequence reads were collapsed and filtered. For each sample, productive Simpson clonality was calculated as the square root of Simpson's diversity index over productive rearrangements. This immuneACCESS table, as held by TCRdb, lists in-frame sequences with V and J called but not all clones. Of the missing ones, under half trace to an unresolved V gene in checked studies; the others have no known cause. The V and J calls and clone size are taken from that table; D and trimming were inferred from the DNA. The sample has 45,000 to 75,000 clones on record, around 88% of them singletons. The ten largest clones take up more than 4.5% of the sample.

The sequence came from a man between 60 and 75 years old with acute or convalescent COVID-19. The chain is made from TRBV23-1 and TRBJ2-6, and TRBD1 may be the D gene, going by 5 matching bases. TRBV23-1 is an ORF, and what it does is uncertain. What was sequenced was peripheral blood. The CDR3 region: CASSQSCGQRLSGANVLTF. The nucleotide sequence reads as follows: TGCGCCAGCAGTCAATCGTGCGGACAAAGACTTTCTGGGGCCAACGTCCTGACTTTC.